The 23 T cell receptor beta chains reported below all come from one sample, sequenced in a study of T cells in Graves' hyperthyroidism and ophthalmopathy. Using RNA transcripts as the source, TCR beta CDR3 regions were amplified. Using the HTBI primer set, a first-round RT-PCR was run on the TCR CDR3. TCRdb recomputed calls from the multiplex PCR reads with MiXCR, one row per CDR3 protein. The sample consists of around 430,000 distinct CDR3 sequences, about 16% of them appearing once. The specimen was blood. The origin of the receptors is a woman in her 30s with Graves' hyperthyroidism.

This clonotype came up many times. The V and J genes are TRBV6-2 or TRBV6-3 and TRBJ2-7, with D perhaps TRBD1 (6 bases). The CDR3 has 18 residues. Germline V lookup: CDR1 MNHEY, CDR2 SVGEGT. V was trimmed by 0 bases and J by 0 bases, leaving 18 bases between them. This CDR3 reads CASSYSPQGIFSSYEQYF. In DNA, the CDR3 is TGTGCCAGCAGTTACTCTCCCCAGGGGATATTCTCCTCCTACGAGCAGTACTTC.

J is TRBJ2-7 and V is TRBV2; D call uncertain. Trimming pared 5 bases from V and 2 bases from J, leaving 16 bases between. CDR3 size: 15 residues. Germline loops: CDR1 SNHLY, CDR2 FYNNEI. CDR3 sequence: CASSLNHIITYEQYF. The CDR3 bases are TGTGCCAGCAGTCTGAACCACATTATAACCTACGAGCAGTACTTC.

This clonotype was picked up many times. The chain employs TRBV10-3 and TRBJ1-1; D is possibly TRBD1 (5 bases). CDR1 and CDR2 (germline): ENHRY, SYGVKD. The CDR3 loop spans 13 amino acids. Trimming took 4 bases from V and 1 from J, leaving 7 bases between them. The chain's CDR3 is CAISGQTNTEAFF. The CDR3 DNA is TGTGCCATCAGTGGACAGACGAACACTGAAGCTTTCTTT.

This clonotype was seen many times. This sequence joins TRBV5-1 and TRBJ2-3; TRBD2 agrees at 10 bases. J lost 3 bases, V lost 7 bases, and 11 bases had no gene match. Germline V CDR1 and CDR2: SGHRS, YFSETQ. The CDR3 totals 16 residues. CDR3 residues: CASQSIAGGRTDTQYF. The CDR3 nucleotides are TGCGCCAGCCAGAGCATAGCGGGAGGTAGGACAGATACGCAGTATTTT. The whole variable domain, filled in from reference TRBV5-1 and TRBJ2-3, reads KAGVTQTPRYLIKTRGQQVTLSCSPISGHRSVSWYQQTPGQGLQFLFEYFSETQRNKGNFPGRFSGRQFSNSRSEMNVSTLELGDSALYLCASQSIAGGRTDTQYFGPGTRLTVL.

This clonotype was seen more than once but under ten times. This CDR3 reads CASTPGLAHGYTF. In DNA, the CDR3 is TGTGCCAGCACCCCCGGACTCGCTCATGGCTACACCTTC. The J gene is TRBJ1-2, the V gene TRBV12-3 or TRBV12-4; no reliable D call. This CDR3 has 13 residues. The V gene lost 7 bases and the J gene lost 6 bases, with 15 bases spanning the gap.

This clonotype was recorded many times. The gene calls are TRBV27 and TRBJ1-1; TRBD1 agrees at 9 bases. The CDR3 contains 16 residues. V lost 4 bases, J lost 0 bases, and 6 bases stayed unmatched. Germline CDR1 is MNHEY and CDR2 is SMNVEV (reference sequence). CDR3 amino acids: CASSSTGGELNTEAFF. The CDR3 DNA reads TGTGCCAGCAGTTCGACAGGGGGGGAATTGAACACTGAAGCTTTCTTT.

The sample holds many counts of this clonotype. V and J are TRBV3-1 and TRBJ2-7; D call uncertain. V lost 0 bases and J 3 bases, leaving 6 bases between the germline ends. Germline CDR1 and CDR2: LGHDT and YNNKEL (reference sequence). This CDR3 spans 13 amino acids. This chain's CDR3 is CASSQDFYYEQYF. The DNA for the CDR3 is TGTGCCAGCAGCCAAGATTTCTACTACGAGCAGTACTTC.

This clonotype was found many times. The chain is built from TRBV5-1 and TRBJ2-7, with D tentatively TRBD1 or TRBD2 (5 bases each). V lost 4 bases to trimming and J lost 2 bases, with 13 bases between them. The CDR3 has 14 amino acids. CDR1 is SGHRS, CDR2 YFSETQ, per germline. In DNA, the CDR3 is TGCGCCAGCAGCCCCGGGACGGAGACCTACGAGCAGTACTTC. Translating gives CASSPGTETYEQYF. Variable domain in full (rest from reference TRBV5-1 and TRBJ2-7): KAGVTQTPRYLIKTRGQQVTLSCSPISGHRSVSWYQQTPGQGLQFLFEYFSETQRNKGNFPGRFSGRQFSNSRSEMNVSTLELGDSALYLCASSPGTETYEQYFGPGTRLTVT.

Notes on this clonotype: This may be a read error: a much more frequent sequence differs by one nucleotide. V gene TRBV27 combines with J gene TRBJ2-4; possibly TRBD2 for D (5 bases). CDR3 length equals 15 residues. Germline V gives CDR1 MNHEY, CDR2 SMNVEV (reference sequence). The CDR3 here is CASGLLGLDQNIQYF. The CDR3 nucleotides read TGTGCCAGCGGTTTACTCGGACTGGATCAAAACATTCAGTACTTC.

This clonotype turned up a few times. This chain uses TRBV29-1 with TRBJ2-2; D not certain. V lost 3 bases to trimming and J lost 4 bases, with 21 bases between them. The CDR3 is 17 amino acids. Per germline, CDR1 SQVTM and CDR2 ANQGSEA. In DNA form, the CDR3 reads TGCAGCGTTGAGTTTGTAGACCAGGCCGGTGTCACCGGGGAGCTGTTTTTT. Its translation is CSVEFVDQAGVTGELFF.

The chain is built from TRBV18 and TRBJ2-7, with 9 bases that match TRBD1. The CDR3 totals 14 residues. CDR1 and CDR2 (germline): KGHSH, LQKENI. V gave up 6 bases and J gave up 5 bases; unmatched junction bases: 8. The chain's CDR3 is CASSTGQGGNEQYF. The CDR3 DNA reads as TGTGCCAGCTCGACGGGACAGGGAGGTAACGAGCAGTACTTC.

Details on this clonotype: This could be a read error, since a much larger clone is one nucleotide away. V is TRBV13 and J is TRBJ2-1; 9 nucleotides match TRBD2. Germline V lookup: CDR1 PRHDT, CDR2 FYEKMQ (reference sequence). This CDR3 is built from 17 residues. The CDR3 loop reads CASSSPLAGVWDNKQFF. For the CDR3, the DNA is TGTGCCAGCAGCTCGCCCTTAGCGGGAGTGTGGGACAATAAGCAGTTCTTC.

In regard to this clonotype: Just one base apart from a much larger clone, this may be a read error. The CDR3 sequence: CAWSRNDPSDTQYF. In DNA form, the CDR3 reads TGTGCCTGGAGTCGAAATGACCCTTCGGATACGCAGTATTTT. The rearrangement joins TRBV30 to TRBJ2-3; D unclear. Germline V CDR1 and CDR2: GTSNPN, SVGIG (reference sequence). Trimming left V 2 bases short and J 6 bases short, with 15 bases between. The CDR3 has 14 amino acids.

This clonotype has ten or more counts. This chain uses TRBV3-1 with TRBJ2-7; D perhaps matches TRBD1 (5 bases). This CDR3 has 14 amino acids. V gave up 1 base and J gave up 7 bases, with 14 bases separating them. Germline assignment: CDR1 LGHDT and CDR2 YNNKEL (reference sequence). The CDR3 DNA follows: TGTGCCAGCAGCCAAGGGCAGGGTCTTCGGGAGCAGTACTTC. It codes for CASSQGQGLREQYF.

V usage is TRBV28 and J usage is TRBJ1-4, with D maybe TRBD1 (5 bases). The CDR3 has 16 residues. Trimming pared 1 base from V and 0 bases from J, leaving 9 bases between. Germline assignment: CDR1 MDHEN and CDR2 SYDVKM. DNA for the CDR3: TGTGCCAGCAGTTTATTCAGGGTTGCAACTAATGAAAAACTGTTTTTT. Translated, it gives CASSLFRVATNEKLFF.

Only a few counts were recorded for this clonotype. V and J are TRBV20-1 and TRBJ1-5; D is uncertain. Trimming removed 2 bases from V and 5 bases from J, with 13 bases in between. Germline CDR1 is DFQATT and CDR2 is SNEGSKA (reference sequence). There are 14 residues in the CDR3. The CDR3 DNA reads TGCAGTGCTAGACAAGTCCAGGCCGATCAGCCCCAGCATTTT. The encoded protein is CSARQVQADQPQHF.

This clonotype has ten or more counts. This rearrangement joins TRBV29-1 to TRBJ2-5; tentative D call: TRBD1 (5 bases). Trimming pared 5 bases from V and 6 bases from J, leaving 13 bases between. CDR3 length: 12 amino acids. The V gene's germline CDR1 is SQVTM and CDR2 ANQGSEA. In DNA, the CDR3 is TGCAGCGTTTCAGGGATTGGGAAGACCCAGTACTTC. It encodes CSVSGIGKTQYF.

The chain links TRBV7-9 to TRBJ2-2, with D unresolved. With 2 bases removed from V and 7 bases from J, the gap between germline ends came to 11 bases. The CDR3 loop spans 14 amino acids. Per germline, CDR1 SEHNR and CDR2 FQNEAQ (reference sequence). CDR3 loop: CASSLFEGSGELFF. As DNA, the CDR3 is TGTGCCAGCAGCTTATTTGAAGGCAGCGGGGAGCTGTTTTTT.

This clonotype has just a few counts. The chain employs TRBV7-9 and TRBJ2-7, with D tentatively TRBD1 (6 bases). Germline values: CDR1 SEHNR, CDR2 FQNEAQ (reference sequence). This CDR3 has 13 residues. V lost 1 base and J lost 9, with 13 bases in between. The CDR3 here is CASSLEQGDWQYF. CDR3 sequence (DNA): TGTGCCAGCAGCTTAGAACAGGGAGACTGGCAGTACTTC. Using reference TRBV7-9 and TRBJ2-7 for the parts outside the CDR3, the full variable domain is DTGVSQNPRHKITKRGQNVTFRCDPISEHNRLYWYRQTLGQGPEFLTYFQNEAQLEKSRLLSDRFSAERPKGSFSTLEIQRTEQGDSAMYLCASSLEQGDWQYFGPGTRLTVT.

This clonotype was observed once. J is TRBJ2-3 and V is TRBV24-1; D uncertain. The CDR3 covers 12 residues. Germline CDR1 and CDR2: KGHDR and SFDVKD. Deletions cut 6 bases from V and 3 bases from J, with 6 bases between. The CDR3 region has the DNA TGTGCCACCAGTCTGGGTACAGATACGCAGTATTTT. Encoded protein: CATSLGTDTQYF.

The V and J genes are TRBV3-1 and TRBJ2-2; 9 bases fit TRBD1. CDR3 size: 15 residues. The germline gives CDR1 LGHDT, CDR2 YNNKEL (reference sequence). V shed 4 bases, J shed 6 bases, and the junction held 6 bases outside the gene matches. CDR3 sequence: CASSLGTGLAGELFF. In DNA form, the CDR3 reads TGTGCCAGCAGCCTCGGGACAGGGTTAGCCGGGGAGCTGTTTTTT.

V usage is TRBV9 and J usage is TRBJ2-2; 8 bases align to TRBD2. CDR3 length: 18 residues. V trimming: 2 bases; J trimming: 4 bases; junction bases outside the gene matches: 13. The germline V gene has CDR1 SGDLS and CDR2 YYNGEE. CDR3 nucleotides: TGTGCCAGCAGCGTGGGAAGCGGGAGCTATCGAGGCACCGGGGAGCTGTTTTTT. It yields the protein CASSVGSGSYRGTGELFF. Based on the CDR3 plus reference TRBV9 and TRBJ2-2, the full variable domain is DSGVTQTPKHLITATGQRVTLRCSPRSGDLSVYWYQQSLDQGLQFLIQYYNGEERAKGNILERFSAQQFPDLHSELNLSSLELGDSALYFCASSVGSGSYRGTGELFFGEGSRLTVL.

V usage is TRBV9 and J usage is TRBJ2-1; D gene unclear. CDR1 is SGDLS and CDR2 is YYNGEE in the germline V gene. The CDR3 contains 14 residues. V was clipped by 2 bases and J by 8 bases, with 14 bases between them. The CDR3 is CASSVLPTYDEQFF. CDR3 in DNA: TGTGCCAGCAGCGTGCTTCCTACTTACGATGAGCAGTTCTTC.